The clone carrying this TCR beta chain showed up many times. These data belong to a study of T cells in Graves' hyperthyroidism and ophthalmopathy. CDR1 and CDR2 from the germline V gene are ENHRY and SYGVKD. V was pared by 6 bases and J by 5 bases, with 17 bases between. The CDR3 is 15 residues long. The investigators amplified TCR beta CDR3 regions from RNA transcripts. HTBI primers drove first-round RT-PCR of the TCR CDR3. TCRdb analysed the multiplex PCR reads with MiXCR anew, one entry per CDR3 protein. Of approximately 350,000 distinct CDR3 sequences detected, around 15% appear once; the ten largest clones hold about 21%.

Source material: blood. The receptor comes from a woman aged 60 to 75 with Graves' ophthalmopathy. The J gene is TRBJ2-1, the V gene TRBV10-3; D possibly matches TRBD1 or TRBD2 (5 bases each). CDR3 DNA sequence: TGTGCCATCAGCCGAGGGACCTTAAACGACAATGAGCAGTTCTTC. It yields the protein CAISRGTLNDNEQFF.